This TCR beta chain was documented in a study of cytotoxic CD8 clonotypes in ibrutinib-treated CLL. The study's findings and limits: Sampling of sustained-remission and progressing patients occurred at differing times. Clonality rose at ibrutinib response, held steady in sustained remission, and fell toward baseline at progression.

V lost 4 bases and J 5 bases, leaving 9 bases between the germline ends. Germline V gives CDR1 MGHRA, CDR2 YSYEKL. CDR3 length: 12 amino acids. Note on this clone: Its antigen is unknown.

Depths of 1 in 200,000 to 1 in 1 million T cells were the sequencing target. This table comes from immunoSEQ multiplex PCR, and its TCRdb copy is limited to in-frame clones, with some not included. The table includes more than 110,000 clones, around 93% detected once. About 2.2 micrograms of genomic DNA (from cryopreserved PBMCs) were used for TCR beta libraries. The sample here was PBMCs, taken after 12 months of ibrutinib treatment. This chain uses TRBV4-1 with TRBJ2-7; the D is unclear. The receptor was isolated from a human donor with chronic lymphocytic leukemia. Written as DNA, the CDR3 is TGCGCCAGCAGCCTTGAAATGGACGAGCAGTACTTC. Residues: CASSLEMDEQYF.